This record concerns one TCR beta chain sequence. The CDR3 is 13 residues long. The ends lost 6 bases at V and 3 bases at J; junction bases unmatched: 5. Looked up from germline, CDR1 is MNHNY and CDR2 is SVGAGI (reference sequence). The repertoire was sequenced with immunoSEQ multiplex PCR; TCRdb's copy has only in-frame clones and lacks some. The sample shows approximately 76,000 clones, approximately 93% of them seen only once. The data derive from a study of cytomegalovirus exposure and HLA in healthy donors. The chain couples TRBV6-6 to TRBJ2-7, with 7 bases fitting TRBD1. The receptor's source is a young woman in good health and CMV-seropositive. Sequencing input: PBMCs. CDR3 in amino acids: CASRIRDSYEQYF. The CDR3 bases are TGTGCCAGCAGGATCCGGGACAGCTACGAGCAGTACTTC.